The T cell receptor beta chain described here comes from a study of cytomegalovirus exposure and HLA in healthy donors. Whole-study findings and limits: As was reported, the classifier diagnosed cytomegalovirus status with high specificity and sensitivity.

PCR amplification relied on 60 Vbeta primers (plus 13 Jbeta primers). In the study's own analysis: As a later analysis found, there were roughly 80 million unique TCR beta chains, of which roughly 11 million were shared. Sequenced by immunoSEQ multiplex PCR; TCRdb stores in-frame clones only, minus some. From that table come the V and J calls and clone size; the DNA was used to work out D and trimming. The table includes roughly 200,000 clones, roughly 78% detected once. Regarding this clone: Its target is not known.

Germline assignment: CDR1 SGHAT and CDR2 FQNNGV. The length of the CDR3 is 11 residues. The V end was cut by 2 bases, the J end by 7 bases, with 5 bases between. This chain connects TRBV11-2 to TRBJ2-5, with D unresolved. This clonotype was obtained from a boy younger than 18 in good health and CMV-seronegative. The sequenced material came from PBMCs. The DNA of the CDR3 is TGTGCCAGCAGCTTATCGGGGACCCAGTACTTC. Translation: CASSLSGTQYF.